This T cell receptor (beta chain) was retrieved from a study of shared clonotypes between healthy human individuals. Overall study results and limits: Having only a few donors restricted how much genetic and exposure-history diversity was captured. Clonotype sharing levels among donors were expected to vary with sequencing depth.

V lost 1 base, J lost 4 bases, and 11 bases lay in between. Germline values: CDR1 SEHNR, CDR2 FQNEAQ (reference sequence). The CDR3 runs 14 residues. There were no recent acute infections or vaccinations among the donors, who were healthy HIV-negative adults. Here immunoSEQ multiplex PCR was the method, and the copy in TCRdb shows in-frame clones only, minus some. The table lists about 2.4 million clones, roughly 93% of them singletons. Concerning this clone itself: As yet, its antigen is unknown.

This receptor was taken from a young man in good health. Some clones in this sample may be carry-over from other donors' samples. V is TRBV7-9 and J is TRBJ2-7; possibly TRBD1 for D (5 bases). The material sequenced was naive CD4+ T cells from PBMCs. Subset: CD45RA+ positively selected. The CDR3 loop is CASSLVDSGYEQYF. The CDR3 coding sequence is TGTGCCAGCAGCTTAGTCGACTCAGGGTACGAGCAGTACTTC.